One and the same sample provided the 32 T cell receptor beta chains below, sequenced in a study of T cell responses to AZD1222 COVID-19 vaccine. Sequenced by immunoSEQ multiplex PCR; TCRdb stores in-frame clones only, minus some. Of 130,000 or so clones in the sample, around 94% are singletons; the top ten hold roughly 7%. The sample was peripheral blood, taken on day 0 of AZD1222 vaccination. These receptors were obtained from an adult in good health.

The sample holds one count of this clone. The rearrangement links TRBV21-1 to TRBJ2-3; the table calls TRBD2, which could not be checked here. TRBV21-1 is recorded as a pseudogene. This CDR3 comprises 17 residues. The CDR3 region is CASSRWEREPDTDTQYF. CDR3 DNA sequence: TGTGCCAGCTCCCGGTGGGAGCGGGAGCCGGACACAGATACGCAGTATTTT.

This chain uses TRBV27 with TRBJ2-1; 14 nucleotides agree with TRBD2. Germline V gives CDR1 MNHEY, CDR2 SMNVEV (reference sequence). The CDR3 is 18 residues long. V lost 2 bases to trimming and J lost 9 bases; unmatched junction nucleotides: 12. CDR3 in DNA: TGTGCCAGCAGTTTAGTGACTAGCGGGGGGGATGGCAGACGTGAGCAGTTCTTC. This codes for CASSLVTSGGDGRREQFF.

The chain has TRBV4-2 and TRBJ2-3, with 9 bases matching TRBD1. The CDR3 contains 17 residues. V trimming: 4 bases; J trimming: 0 bases; junction bases outside the gene matches: 8. In germline, CDR1 is LGHNA, CDR2 YNFKEQ. CDR3 in DNA: TGTGCCAGCAGCCTAAAACCGACAGGGGGAAGCACAGATACGCAGTATTTT. It yields the protein CASSLKPTGGSTDTQYF.

The CDR3 protein is CASSLGYRGYTF. CDR3 DNA: TGTGCCAGCTCCTTAGGGTACCGTGGCTACACCTTC. The genes are TRBV28 and TRBJ1-2, with D unclear. The V and J ends lost 8 bases and 7 bases respectively, with 14 bases between them. The germline CDR1 and CDR2 sequences are MDHEN and SYDVKM. CDR3 size: 12 residues.

V gene TRBV19 combines with J gene TRBJ2-7; 13 nucleotides match TRBD2. The CDR3 has 16 amino acids. Looked up from germline, CDR1 is LNHDA and CDR2 is SQIVND (reference sequence). The J segment lost 3 bases and the V segment lost 3 bases, leaving 5 bases of the junction unmatched. The CDR3 DNA reads as TGTGCCAGTAGTATTGTTTGGACTAGCGGGAGCTACGAGCAGTACTTC. Amino acids: CASSIVWTSGSYEQYF.

The chain recombines TRBV5-1 with TRBJ2-2; D unclear. The length of the CDR3 is 12 residues. Germline assignment: CDR1 SGHRS and CDR2 YFSETQ. Trimming cost V 0 bases and J 6 bases, with 3 bases left between them. CDR3 coding DNA: TGCGCCAGCAGCTTGGGGTCCGGGGAGCTGTTTTTT. Translating it yields CASSLGSGELFF.

This sequence joins TRBV27 and TRBJ2-1, with D maybe TRBD2 (5 bases). This CDR3 is built from 13 residues. The V gene lost 2 bases and the J gene lost 7 bases, with 9 bases spanning the gap. Germline lookup yields CDR1 MNHEY and CDR2 SMNVEV (reference sequence). The CDR3 coding sequence is TGTGCCAGCAGTTTAGGCGGGCGGAATGAGCAGTTCTTC. Its protein product is CASSLGGRNEQFF.

This chain connects TRBV5-1 to TRBJ1-4, with D tentatively TRBD1 (5 bases). V lost 6 bases to trimming and J lost 0 bases, with 12 bases between them. The CDR3 runs to 15 residues. Germline CDR1 and CDR2: SGHRS and YFSETQ. The CDR3 sequence is CASTLGGATNEKLFF. The CDR3 DNA reads as TGCGCCAGCACCCTGGGGGGAGCAACTAATGAAAAACTGTTTTTT.

The chain couples TRBV4-1 to TRBJ2-1; weak D call: TRBD2 (7 bases). V was clipped by 0 bases and J by 6 bases, with 15 bases between them. The CDR3 has 16 amino acids. The germline CDR1 and CDR2 sequences are MGHRA and YSYEKL. The CDR3 sequence is CASSQDTAGARNEQFF. Here the CDR3 DNA reads TGCGCCAGCAGCCAAGATACGGCGGGGGCCCGCAATGAGCAGTTCTTC.

This chain connects TRBV6-5 to TRBJ2-2, with D unclear. This CDR3 comprises 14 residues. The V gene lost 3 bases and the J gene lost 7 bases, with 12 bases spanning the gap. Germline assignment: CDR1 MNHEY and CDR2 SVGAGI. The CDR3 DNA reads as TGTGCCAGCAGTTATTCTAGTTTAGGCGGGGAGCTGTTTTTT. It yields the protein CASSYSSLGGELFF.

In DNA form, the CDR3 reads TGTGCCAGCAGCTTGGGGGTCCCCCTTGGCTACACCTTC. Translation: CASSLGVPLGYTF. This chain uses TRBV5-6 with TRBJ1-2, with D unresolved. The germline CDR1 and CDR2 sequences are SGHDT and YYEEEE. This CDR3 has 13 amino acids. Trimming stripped 0 bases from V and 7 bases from J, with 10 bases between.

The rearrangement uses TRBV6-2 or TRBV6-3 and TRBJ1-3; D uncertain. The V gene's germline CDR1 is MNHEY and CDR2 SVGEGT. The CDR3 is 16 residues long. V lost 3 bases and J 2 bases, leaving 14 bases between the germline ends. The CDR3 spells CASSYGGSAAGNTIYF. The CDR3 coding sequence is TGTGCCAGCAGTTATGGAGGATCGGCGGCTGGAAACACCATATATTTT.

V and J are TRBV7-6 and TRBJ1-1; D unresolved. The CDR3 covers 14 residues. CDR1 is SGHVS, CDR2 FNYEAQ, per germline. Trimming left V 2 bases short and J 3 bases short, with 10 bases between. CDR3: CASSLLGVDTEAFF. CDR3 sequence (DNA): TGTGCCAGCAGCTTATTGGGAGTGGACACTGAAGCTTTCTTT.

V usage is TRBV28 and J usage is TRBJ1-1; no reliable D call. Germline values: CDR1 MDHEN, CDR2 SYDVKM. The CDR3 totals 13 residues. Between the trimmed V and J ends, which lost 3 bases and 1 base, there was a span of 6 bases. CDR3 in amino acids: CASSFAENTEAFF. DNA for the CDR3: TGTGCCAGCAGTTTCGCGGAGAACACTGAAGCTTTCTTT.

The rearrangement joins TRBV29-1 to TRBJ1-2; a weak D match, TRBD1 (5 bases). The germline V gene encodes CDR1 SQVTM and CDR2 ANQGSEA. The CDR3 sequence is 11 residues long. V lost 6 bases and J lost 7, with 12 bases in between. Here the CDR3 DNA reads TGCAGCGTGAAAAGGGACTTTGGCTACACCTTC. It codes for CSVKRDFGYTF.

The chain is built from TRBV7-9 and TRBJ1-5; D ambiguous. Trimming left V 1 base short and J 7 bases short, with 8 bases between. The germline gives CDR1 SEHNR, CDR2 FQNEAQ (reference sequence). The CDR3 is made up of 13 amino acids. The CDR3 region is CASSLDSRQPQHF. CDR3 DNA sequence: TGTGCCAGCAGCTTAGACAGTCGGCAGCCCCAGCATTTT.

This clone was found once. This chain uses TRBV28 with TRBJ1-5; D remains unclear. The CDR3 runs 16 residues. Germline CDR1 reads MDHEN; CDR2 reads SYDVKM. The germline V and J ends were trimmed by 3 bases and 0 bases, with 12 bases remaining between them. The CDR3 reads CASSLRSATSNQPQHF. The CDR3, as DNA: TGTGCCAGCAGTTTGCGGTCGGCAACTAGCAATCAGCCCCAGCATTTT.

The CDR3 loop reads CASSFGWGYEQYF. DNA of the CDR3: TGTGCCAGCAGCTTTGGGTGGGGATACGAGCAGTACTTC. The rearrangement uses TRBV7-2 and TRBJ2-7; D unclear. Germline V gene lookup returns CDR1 SGHTA and CDR2 FQGNSA. The CDR3 runs to 13 residues. V lost 3 bases and J 4 bases, leaving 10 bases between the germline ends.

J is TRBJ1-4 and V is TRBV9; unclear D gene. Trimming took off 3 bases at V and 0 bases at J, with 6 bases between the two ends. Looked up from germline, CDR1 is SGDLS and CDR2 is YYNGEE. The CDR3 covers 14 residues. This CDR3 is CASSEGATNEKLFF. The CDR3, as DNA: TGTGCCAGCAGCGAGGGAGCAACTAATGAAAAACTGTTTTTT.

The chain has TRBV3-1 (or the pseudogene TRBV3-2) and TRBJ2-3, with TRBD2 identical over 12 bases. CDR3 length: 15 amino acids. The germline V gene has CDR1 LGHDT and CDR2 YNNKEL (reference sequence). The J segment lost 4 bases and the V segment lost 4 bases, leaving 3 bases of the junction unmatched. CDR3 nucleotide sequence: TGTGCCAGCAGCCTGACTAGCGGGAGCCCAGATACGCAGTATTTT. Protein sequence: CASSLTSGSPDTQYF.

The chain has TRBV20-1 and TRBJ2-5; D remains unclear. V was clipped by 3 bases and J by 3 bases, with 2 bases between them. The CDR3 contains 10 residues. The germline V gene encodes CDR1 DFQATT and CDR2 SNEGSKA (reference sequence). CDR3 amino acids: CSARKETQYF. CDR3 nucleotide sequence: TGCAGTGCTAGGAAAGAGACCCAGTACTTC.

The chain carries TRBV25-1 and TRBJ1-4; D is unresolved. V lost 6 bases to trimming and J lost 8 bases, with 13 bases between them. Germline V gene lookup returns CDR1 MGHDK and CDR2 SYGVNS. The CDR3 spans 13 residues. The CDR3 protein is CASREGPSEKLFF. The CDR3 coding sequence is TGTGCCAGCAGGGAAGGACCGTCAGAAAAACTGTTTTTT.

The V gene is TRBV6-6, the J gene TRBJ2-1; the D is unclear. CDR3 length: 14 residues. V gave up 0 bases and J gave up 5 bases, with 8 bases separating them. The germline V gene encodes CDR1 MNHNY and CDR2 SVGAGI (reference sequence). CDR3 amino acids: CASSYSGRNNEQFF. Here the CDR3 DNA reads TGTGCCAGCAGTTACTCGGGCAGGAACAATGAGCAGTTCTTC.

The chain links TRBV15 to TRBJ1-5, with D unresolved. Germline-derived CDR1 and CDR2 are LNHNV and YYDKDF (reference sequence). V lost 5 bases and J 3 bases, leaving 8 bases between the germline ends. The CDR3 is 13 residues long. This CDR3 is CATSPRSNQPQHF. CDR3 in DNA: TGTGCCACCAGCCCGCGGTCCAATCAGCCCCAGCATTTT.

The rearrangement uses TRBV6-2 or TRBV6-3 and TRBJ2-3; 8 bases line up with TRBD2. With V trimmed by 5 bases and J by 2 bases, 6 bases remained unmatched. The CDR3 contains 15 residues. Germline values: CDR1 MNHEY, CDR2 SVGEGT. The CDR3 sequence: CASSTLAEITDTQYF. CDR3 nucleotide sequence: TGTGCCAGCAGTACACTAGCGGAGATCACAGATACGCAGTATTTT.

CDR3 coding DNA: TGTGCCACCAGTGATCTATACAATGAGCAGTTCTTC. As protein: CATSDLYNEQFF. V is TRBV24-1 and J is TRBJ2-1; D is uncertain. V lost 3 bases and J 4 bases, leaving 3 bases between the germline ends. The germline CDR1 and CDR2 sequences are KGHDR and SFDVKD. This CDR3 spans 12 amino acids.

The chain carries TRBV24-1 and TRBJ1-6, with TRBD1 as a possible D gene (5 bases). The CDR3 spans 15 residues. V lost 4 bases and J 10 bases, leaving 16 bases between the germline ends. The germline V gene encodes CDR1 KGHDR and CDR2 SFDVKD. The CDR3 here is CATSETGTSASPLHF. CDR3 nucleotide sequence: TGTGCCACCAGTGAGACCGGGACGTCGGCCTCACCCCTCCACTTT.

The chain uses TRBV3-1 (or the pseudogene TRBV3-2) and TRBJ1-3; D remains unclear. The V and J ends lost 7 bases and 2 bases respectively, with 3 bases between them. CDR1 LGHDT and CDR2 YNNKEL come from the germline V gene (reference sequence). The CDR3 sequence is 11 residues long. CDR3 amino acids: CASTTGNTIYF. The CDR3 DNA reads TGTGCCAGCACCACTGGAAACACCATATATTTT.

The V call is TRBV18, the J call TRBJ2-3; 8 bases are shared with TRBD1. The CDR3 runs to 16 residues. Germline values: CDR1 KGHSH, CDR2 LQKENI. Unmatched junction bases numbered 11, after V lost 4 bases and J lost 5 bases. The CDR3 spells CASSLLGTGSGDTQYF. In DNA form, the CDR3 reads TGTGCCAGCTCACTGCTGGGGACAGGTTCCGGAGATACGCAGTATTTT.

V and J are TRBV25-1 and TRBJ1-1; 7 bases are a match to TRBD1. The CDR3 sequence is 14 residues long. Germline V gene sequence: CDR1 MGHDK, CDR2 SYGVNS. J was trimmed by 2 bases and V by 6 bases; bases with no gene match: 6. CDR3: CASSPGQLNTEAFF. DNA for the CDR3: TGTGCCAGCAGCCCGGGACAGTTAAACACTGAAGCTTTCTTT. The full variable domain, in which reference TRBV25-1 and TRBJ1-1 provide the parts outside the CDR3, is EADIYQTPRYLVIGTGKKITLECSQTMGHDKMYWYQQDPGMELHLIHYSYGVNSTEKGDLSSESTVSRIRTEHFPLTLESARPSHTSQYLCASSPGQLNTEAFFGQGTRLTVV.

V and J are TRBV7-9 and TRBJ1-4, with D tentatively TRBD1 (6 bases). There are 13 residues in the CDR3. V was clipped by 1 base and J by 12 bases, with 12 bases between them. Germline lookup yields CDR1 SEHNR and CDR2 FQNEAQ (reference sequence). The CDR3 sequence: CASSLERGAELFF. CDR3 sequence (DNA): TGTGCCAGCAGCTTAGAAAGGGGGGCCGAACTGTTTTTT.

The table lists this clone with a count of one. The chain couples TRBV3-1 (or the pseudogene TRBV3-2) to TRBJ2-7; TRBD2 matches at 10 bases. Germline assignment: CDR1 LGHDT and CDR2 YNNKEL (reference sequence). The CDR3 has 14 amino acids. J gave up 5 bases and V 4 bases, and 5 bases lay outside the gene matches. The CDR3 sequence: CASSRSGRVHEQYF. The CDR3 DNA follows: TGTGCCAGCAGCCGAAGCGGGAGGGTACACGAGCAGTACTTC.